The text below deals with one TCR beta chain. The sample comes from a study of blood T cells in healthy people across ages. There are 14 residues in the CDR3. The germline gives CDR1 SQVTM, CDR2 ANQGSEA. For the second PCR, which ran for roughly 7 to 11 cycles, a sample-barcoded 5' primer and a J-beta primer mix were used. One entry per CDR3 protein results from TCRdb running MiXCR on the 5' RACE reads. The data hold 920,000 or so distinct CDR3 sequences, with 40% to 45% observed a single time. This TCR was sampled from a woman aged 55-70 years in good health. What was sequenced was blood. This chain joins TRBV29-1 and TRBJ2-1, with 11 bases lining up with TRBD2. Matching the DNA end better, TRBJ2-7 makes the J call doubtful. The CDR3 sequence: CSVEGLAGNNEQYF. The CDR3 DNA reads as TGCAGCGTTGAAGGACTAGCGGGAAACAATGAGCAGTACTTC.